Listed here is a single T cell receptor (beta chain). The repertoire was sequenced with immunoSEQ multiplex PCR; TCRdb's copy has only in-frame clones and lacks some. The sample has hundreds of thousands of clones, 65% to 85% seen once; the top ten hold 7% to 10%. CDR1 MRHNA and CDR2 SNTAGT come from the germline V gene. The CDR3 is made up of 16 amino acids. J lost 3 bases, V lost 0 bases, and 7 bases had no gene match. This sample was taken from a study of blood T cell repertoires in COVID-19. On the study more broadly: T cells, B-cell-depleted T cells, or PBMCs supplied cDNA or gDNA.

This rearrangement joins TRBV6-4 to TRBJ2-7, with 8 bases matching TRBD1. The sequence was collected from a woman aged 50 to 65 with acute or convalescent COVID-19. The source material was peripheral blood. CDR3 bases: TGTGCCAGCAGTGACTCATGGACAGGGATCTTCTACGAGCAGTACTTC. This gives the protein CASSDSWTGIFYEQYF.